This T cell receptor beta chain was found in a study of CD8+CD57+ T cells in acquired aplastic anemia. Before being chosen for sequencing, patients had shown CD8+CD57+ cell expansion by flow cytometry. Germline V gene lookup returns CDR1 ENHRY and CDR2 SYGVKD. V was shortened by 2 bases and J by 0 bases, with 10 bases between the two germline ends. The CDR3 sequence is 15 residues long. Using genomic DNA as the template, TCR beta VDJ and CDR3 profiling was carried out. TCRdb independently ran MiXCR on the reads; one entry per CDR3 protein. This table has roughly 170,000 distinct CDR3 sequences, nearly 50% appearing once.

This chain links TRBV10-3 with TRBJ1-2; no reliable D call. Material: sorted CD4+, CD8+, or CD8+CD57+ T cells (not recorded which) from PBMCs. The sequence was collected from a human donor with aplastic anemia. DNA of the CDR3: TGTGCCATCAGTGAGGGGAGGGCGGCTAACTATGGCTACACCTTC. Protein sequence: CAISEGRAANYGYTF.